Presented here are 21 T cell receptor beta chains from one specimen sequenced in a study of blood T cell repertoires in COVID-19. The table came from immunoSEQ multiplex PCR; TCRdb's copy has only in-frame clones and leaves some out. Altogether about 300,000 clones are present, around 92% being singletons, with the ten largest covering 1.5% to 2%. The source material was peripheral blood. The receptors shown here come from a woman aged 25 to 39 with COVID-19, enrolled during active disease.

This chain links TRBV18 with TRBJ1-2; 11 nucleotides align to TRBD1. Germline lookup yields CDR1 KGHSH and CDR2 LQKENI. Trimming at V came to 3 bases and at J to 7 bases, leaving 7 bases not matched to a gene. CDR3 length: 15 amino acids. The CDR3 DNA reads as TGTGCCAGCTCACCTTCTGGACAGGGGGCGATTGGCTACACCTTC. Its translation is CASSPSGQGAIGYTF.

This chain links TRBV7-9 with TRBJ1-1, with a tentative D call TRBD1 (5 bases). Germline V gives CDR1 SEHNR, CDR2 FQNEAQ (reference sequence). CDR3 length equals 16 residues. V was clipped by 2 bases and J by 0 bases, with 13 bases between them. CDR3 region: CASSLYDRVMNTEAFF. CDR3 DNA: TGTGCCAGCAGCTTATACGACAGAGTTATGAACACTGAAGCTTTCTTT.

The chain uses TRBV28 and TRBJ1-5; the D is unclear. Germline V gene lookup returns CDR1 MDHEN and CDR2 SYDVKM. The V end was cut by 5 bases, the J end by 4 bases, with 6 bases between. CDR3 size: 12 residues. CDR3 bases: TGTGCCAGCAGTCCCTTAAATCAGCCCCAGCATTTT. Residues: CASSPLNQPQHF. Supplemented by reference TRBV28 and TRBJ1-5, the full variable domain reads DVKVTQSSRYLVKRTGEKVFLECVQDMDHENMFWYRQDPGLGLRLIYFSYDVKMKEKGDIPEGYSVSREKKERFSLILESASTNQTSMYLCASSPLNQPQHFGDGTRLSIL.

This chain connects TRBV5-1 to TRBJ1-1; the D gene is possibly TRBD1 (5 bases). The V end lost 4 bases, the J end lost 0 bases, and 13 bases lay between the germline ends. From germline, CDR1 is SGHRS and CDR2 YFSETQ. This CDR3 comprises 15 residues. This CDR3 reads CASSPSDRVNTEAFF. In DNA form, the CDR3 reads TGCGCCAGCAGCCCCTCTGACAGAGTGAACACTGAAGCTTTCTTT.

This chain connects TRBV29-1 to TRBJ1-2; D is uncertain. Germline values: CDR1 SQVTM, CDR2 ANQGSEA. This CDR3 region has 12 residues. Trimming cost V 7 bases and J 2 bases, with 11 bases left between them. CDR3 in amino acids: CSAADWNYGYTF. CDR3 bases: TGCAGCGCTGCGGACTGGAACTATGGCTACACCTTC.

This sequence joins TRBV6-4 and TRBJ2-2; 12 nucleotides agree with TRBD1. The CDR3 runs 15 residues. Germline trimming cut 6 bases from V and 7 bases from J; bases unmatched to any gene: 6. The germline V gene encodes CDR1 MRHNA and CDR2 SNTAGT. CDR3 DNA: TGTGCCAGCAGGGGGACAGGGGGCGCCGACGGGGAGCTGTTTTTT. It encodes CASRGTGGADGELFF.

This chain links TRBV7-2 with TRBJ1-6, with 8 bases matching TRBD1. V was pared by 2 bases and J by 10 bases, with 4 bases of the junction left unmatched. CDR1 is SGHTA and CDR2 is FQGNSA in the germline V gene. The CDR3 has 14 residues. CDR3 DNA: TGTGCCAGCAGCTTATGGCAGGGGGCCTCACCCCTCCACTTT. It specifies CASSLWQGASPLHF.

This clone appeared once. The rearrangement links TRBV11-2 to TRBJ1-6; TRBD1 is a possible D gene (5 bases). The germline gives CDR1 SGHAT, CDR2 FQNNGV. The CDR3 is made up of 15 amino acids. Trimming took 11 bases from V and 9 from J, leaving 23 bases between them. The CDR3 sequence is CASQPQGFSGSPLHF. CDR3 coding DNA: TGTGCCTCCCAACCCCAGGGCTTTTCAGGTTCACCCCTCCACTTT.

The chain is built from TRBV7-2 and TRBJ1-3, with D maybe TRBD1 (5 bases). CDR3 length: 15 residues. Germline CDR1 is SGHTA and CDR2 is FQGNSA. V was trimmed by 4 bases and J by 3 bases, leaving 13 bases between them. The CDR3 region is CASSSNPGVGNTIYF. As DNA, the CDR3 is TGTGCCAGCAGCTCCAACCCGGGGGTTGGAAACACCATATATTTT.

The chain's CDR3 is CATSDTQGWGSDTQYF. For the CDR3, the DNA is TGTGCCACCAGTGATACACAGGGATGGGGGTCAGATACGCAGTATTTT. V and J are TRBV24-1 and TRBJ2-3, with a weak D call TRBD1 (6 bases). The CDR3 sequence is 16 residues long. Germline-derived CDR1 and CDR2 are KGHDR and SFDVKD. Trimming left V 3 bases short and J 4 bases short, with 16 bases between.

For this clone: The junction departs from the called germline gene at one end, perhaps through a read error. V and J are TRBV2 and TRBJ2-2; D may be TRBD2 (6 bases). Germline loops: CDR1 SNHLY, CDR2 FYNNEI. The CDR3 has 17 amino acids. CDR3 loop: CVSSYLEGTRNTGELFF. CDR3 sequence (DNA): TGTGTCAGCAGTTACCTGGAAGGGACTCGGAACACCGGGGAGCTGTTTTTT.

The rearrangement joins TRBV9 to TRBJ2-3; 7 positions agree with TRBD2. The CDR3 runs to 15 residues. The V gene end was trimmed by 0 bases and the J gene end by 4 bases; junction bases not matched to a gene: 5. Germline CDR1 and CDR2: SGDLS and YYNGEE. The CDR3 DNA is TGTGCCAGCAGCGTAGTGAGCGGGGTCTCAGATACGCAGTATTTT. This sequence encodes CASSVVSGVSDTQYF.

V gene TRBV27 combines with J gene TRBJ1-6; 8 bases are shared with TRBD1. J lost 10 bases, V lost 4 bases, and 9 bases had no gene match. The CDR3 sequence is 15 residues long. Germline V gives CDR1 MNHEY, CDR2 SMNVEV (reference sequence). The CDR3 region has the DNA TGTGCCAGCAGTTCGACAGGGGTTGTAAGCTCACCCCTCCACTTT. The encoded protein is CASSSTGVVSSPLHF.

V and J are TRBV12-5 and TRBJ2-1; 7 nucleotides align to TRBD1. This CDR3 region has 18 residues. Germline loops: CDR1 LGHNT, CDR2 FRNRAP. V lost 1 base and J lost 2; bases outside the gene matches: 11. The CDR3 loop reads CASGLAQQGQGAYNEQFF. The CDR3 DNA reads TGTGCTAGTGGTTTGGCGCAACAAGGGCAGGGGGCCTACAATGAGCAGTTCTTC.

This clone was counted once. A read error may produce the germline difference seen at one junction end. The rearrangement uses TRBV7-7 and TRBJ2-1, with 8 bases fitting TRBD1. Per the germline V gene, CDR1 is SSHAT and CDR2 is FNYEAQ (reference sequence). The CDR3 sequence is 15 residues long. The CDR3 nucleotides read TGTGCTAGCAGCTTAGGACAGGGATACAGCAATGAGCAGTTCTTC. Encoded protein: CASSLGQGYSNEQFF.

V is TRBV10-3 and J is TRBJ2-7, with 9 bases matching TRBD1. V gave up 3 bases and J gave up 6 bases; unmatched junction bases: 6. CDR1 is ENHRY and CDR2 is SYGVKD in the germline V gene. CDR3 size: 14 residues. CDR3 coding DNA: TGTGCCATCAGTGAAAGGACAGGGGTCGGCGAGCAGTACTTC. Amino acids: CAISERTGVGEQYF.

The V and J genes are TRBV28 and TRBJ2-7; 8 bases line up with TRBD2. In germline, CDR1 is MDHEN, CDR2 SYDVKM. This CDR3 is built from 17 residues. The trim removed 3 bases at V and 1 base at J, leaving 11 bases unmatched. CDR3 in DNA: TGTGCCAGCAGTTTTAGCGGGGCCGGGAGGGAATCCTACGAGCAGTACGTC. Its translation: CASSFSGAGRESYEQYV.

The rearrangement uses TRBV28 and TRBJ2-1; TRBD1 agrees at 7 bases. This CDR3 is 19 amino acids long. The V gene end was trimmed by 4 bases and the J gene end by 1 base; junction bases not matched to a gene: 16. Germline CDR1 is MDHEN and CDR2 is SYDVKM. Here the CDR3 DNA reads TGTGCCAGCAGTTGGCCCTTGACCGACAGGGATCGATCCTACAATGAGCAGTTCTTC. Translated: CASSWPLTDRDRSYNEQFF.

The rearrangement joins TRBV24-1 to TRBJ1-1, with a possible D match to TRBD1 (6 bases). Trimming stripped 5 bases from V and 10 bases from J, with 16 bases between. Germline CDR1 and CDR2: KGHDR and SFDVKD. There are 13 residues in the CDR3. CDR3 loop: CATSGTTGKSAFF. The CDR3 region has the DNA TGTGCCACCAGTGGTACAACAGGGAAGTCAGCTTTCTTT.

The V call is TRBV9, the J call TRBJ1-4; 12 bases agree with TRBD1. The CDR3 runs 15 residues. From germline, CDR1 is SGDLS and CDR2 YYNGEE. V trimming: 2 bases; J trimming: 6 bases; junction bases outside the gene matches: 2. The CDR3 spells CASSVGTGGYEKLFF. Written as DNA, the CDR3 is TGTGCCAGCAGCGTGGGGACAGGGGGCTATGAAAAACTGTTTTTT.

The J gene is TRBJ2-2, the V gene TRBV12-5; maybe TRBD1 (6 bases). The V end was cut by 5 bases, the J end by 3 bases, with 16 bases between. Germline values: CDR1 LGHNT, CDR2 FRNRAP. The CDR3 totals 16 residues. The CDR3 DNA reads TGTGCTAGTGGTACCCAGGGGATCGCGGACACCGGGGAGCTGTTTTTT. The encoded protein is CASGTQGIADTGELFF.